The clone carrying this T cell receptor (beta chain) has a count of ten or more. What it recognizes is unknown. Unique molecular identifiers were used to barcode this TCRbeta library. TCRdb re-called the PCR reads with MiXCR, one entry per CDR3 protein. The table records about 200,000 distinct CDR3 sequences, around 5.9% of them present only once. This record comes from a study of T-cell reconstitution after alpha-beta-depleted transplantation in children. Study-wide points: Expanded clones from the graft, numbering several hundred, reportedly supplied alpha-beta T cells about two months after transplant.

The sequence came from a girl under three years old with combined immunodeficiency, due to receive a stem cell transplant. The material was PBMCs, obtained before TCRalphabeta/CD19-depleted stem cell transplant.

The CDR3 loop is CASSLLGFRSTDTQYF. The CDR3 DNA reads as TGTGCCAGCAGCTTATTAGGATTCCGTAGCACAGATACGCAGTATTTT. The genes are TRBV11-3 and TRBJ2-3; D call uncertain. The germline V gene has CDR1 SGHNT and CDR2 YENEEA. The CDR3 has 16 residues. Trimming removed 2 bases at V and 0 bases at J, with 12 bases between.